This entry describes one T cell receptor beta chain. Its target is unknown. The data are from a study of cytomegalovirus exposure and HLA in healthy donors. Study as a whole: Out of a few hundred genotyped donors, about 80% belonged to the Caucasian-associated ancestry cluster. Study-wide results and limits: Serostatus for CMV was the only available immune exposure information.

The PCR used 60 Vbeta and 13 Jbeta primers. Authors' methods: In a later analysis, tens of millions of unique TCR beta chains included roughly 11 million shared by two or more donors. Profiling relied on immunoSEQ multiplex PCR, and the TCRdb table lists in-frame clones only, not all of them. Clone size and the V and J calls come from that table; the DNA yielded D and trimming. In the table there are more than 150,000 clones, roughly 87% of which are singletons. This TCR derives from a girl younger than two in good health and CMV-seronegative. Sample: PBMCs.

For the CDR3, the DNA is TGTGCCACCAGCAGCAATCAGGGGGCCGATACGCAGTATTTT. Translation gives CATSSNQGADTQYF. V and J are TRBV15 and TRBJ2-3; TRBD1 matches 8 bases. Per the germline V gene, CDR1 is LNHNV and CDR2 is YYDKDF (reference sequence). The CDR3 sequence is 14 residues long. The trim removed 3 bases at V and 6 bases at J, leaving 5 bases unmatched.